This paragraph covers one T cell receptor beta chain sequence. There is no known antigen for this receptor. There are no base qualities to consult, and no much larger clone falls within one base. For CDR1 and CDR2, the germline V gene (reference sequence) lists GTSNPN and SVGIG. V was cut back by 3 bases and J by 4 bases, leaving a gap of 9 bases between them. Taken from cysteine to phenylalanine, the CDR3 has 12 residues. Solely the CDR3 DNA is kept, with 36 bases framed from the first base. In total, over 600 healthy bone marrow donors made up the cohort. Cohort members were all nominally healthy when sampled, although unrecorded immune exposures were likely present. The donor tested CMV seronegative and was one of the 352 seronegative cohort members. A peripheral blood sample was provided by each donor, and peripheral blood mononuclear cells were used for TCR beta sequencing. The Qiagen DNeasy Blood Extraction Kit was used to extract genomic DNA from the blood cell samples.

The sample comes from a study of cytomegalovirus exposure and HLA in healthy donors (dated by TCRdb to the late 2010s). Study-wide context: In an earlier analysis of several hundred of the donors, around 300 Gb of sequence data and approximately 100 million unique TCR beta sequences from roughly 200 million T cells were reported. An early release that covered about 600 HLA-typed donors contained about 300 gigabases of sequencing data and around 85 million unique TCR sequences. The genetic ancestry cluster associated with self-reported Caucasian donors included roughly 84% of the approximately 430 genotyped donors. The study aimed to test whether signatures of past pathogen exposure could be identified by cataloging public T cell receptors. The study used immunosequencing to profile the T cell repertoires of 670 or so subjects and linked those repertoires to cytomegalovirus serostatus. Along with the roughly 670-subject first cohort, a separate validation cohort of over a hundred different subjects was used. High-throughput TCR immunosequencing, statistical association of individual TCRs with disease status, and machine learning were combined to predict cytomegalovirus infection status. A later analysis re-analyzed previously published TCR beta repertoires from 500 to 700 donors and added high-resolution HLA genotyping to study TCR occurrence patterns. Rather than using new phenotypic data, the later analysis identified candidate immune exposures from TCR beta sequences and from how often those sequences occurred across donors. An earlier analysis of roughly 580 of the donors used high-throughput TCR beta sequencing to judge whether each TCR beta V gene segment behaved as functional or pseudogenic. Donor age, sex, ethnicity and CMV serostatus were compiled alongside the repertoire data. A later genetic analysis took genome-wide SNP genotypes for about 55% of the 666 donors and used that subset as a discovery cohort. Every repertoire in the discovery cohort had been generated on one and the same sequencing platform. HLA typing covered class I and class II loci at four-digit resolution. Typing coverage varied by locus: roughly 620-630 donors for A, B, C, DRB1 and DQB1; approximately 520 for DQA1; more than 600 for DPA1; approximately 450 for DPB1. Because of strong linkage in the cohort, five DR-DQ haplotypes were treated as single units for association and clustering. On average, approximately 250,000 unique TCR beta nucleotide sequences were sequenced per donor among 398 genotyped donors of the cohort, with roughly 20% of those sequences being non-productive.

Library method: the immunoSEQ multiplex PCR assay. The multiplex PCR relied on a mix of 60 forward primers for TCR Vbeta segments and 13 reverse primers for TCR Jbeta segments. The CDR3 region of rearranged TCR beta genes was amplified from genomic DNA with a multiplex PCR assay. Amplified TCR beta libraries were sequenced as 87-base-pair reads on the Illumina HiSeq System. The published analysis was carried out like this. A later analysis counted around 72 million unique TCR beta chains across the 550 to 700 repertoires, and around 9.9 million of these chains were shared by at least two donors. A nearest-neighbor algorithm error-corrected the raw reads and collapsed the reads into unique sequences, merging closely related sequences to remove PCR and sequencing errors. V, D and J gene segments were assigned by aligning CDR3 sequences to IMGT reference sequences. For a sequence to be retained, a match of at least six nucleotides was required to both a V gene segment and a J gene segment. Rearrangements were called productive when the CDR3 lacked stop codons and stayed in frame with V and J; all others were non-productive. CDR3 was defined by IMGT convention, running from the second conserved V-encoded cysteine to the conserved J-encoded phenylalanine. In an earlier analysis of more than 550 of the donors, sequences lacking an unambiguous match to a single V gene segment were excluded. An earlier analysis of several hundred of the donors classified V segments as functional when productive rearrangements were above 56.7% and as segregating when the standard deviation between donors was above 5%. To diagnose cytomegalovirus status from the catalog of TCR beta chain sequences, a statistical classification framework was built. V and J gene assignment, in a later analysis, came from comparing TCR nucleotide sequences with IMGT/GENE-DB human TR gene sequences. Using the TCRdist pipeline, a later analysis assigned CDR3 sequences along with most-parsimonious VDJ recombination scenarios. A later analysis defined each TCR beta chain by its CDR3 amino acid sequence plus V-gene family, and excluded reads lacking a unique V-gene family. A later analysis removed 600 or so highly shared, low-generation-probability nucleotide sequences to deal with suspected cross-contamination and a sequencing artifact. In a later analysis, a clonal expansion index for each public chain was calculated from normalized within-repertoire ranks of inferred template counts. Generation probabilities in a later analysis came from a VDJ recombination model fitted to out-of-frame rearrangements, and those results were checked against IGoR. In a later analysis, hypergeometric tests were used to score TCR-TCR, TCR-HLA and TCR-CMV co-occurrence, with a repertoire-size bias correction applied to TCR pairs. To estimate false discovery rates, a later analysis permuted the HLA or CMV assignments 20 times. In a later analysis, co-occurring TCRs were grouped using DBSCAN, with TCRdist sequence similarity added in when clustering inside HLA-allele-positive subsets. Co-occurrence clustering excluded repertoires with fewer than 30,000 or more than 120,000 public chains, plus five with anomalous nucleotide sharing. Entries here come from immuneACCESS through TCRdb and include only in-frame sequences with V and J called. Some clones fail to appear in such tables; in the studies checked, an unresolved V gene covers under half of the shortfall, and the cause of the remainder is unknown. V, J and clone size were drawn from that table, and D and trimming were deduced from the DNA. Here the sample has around 270,000 clones; about four fifths occur a single time. The biggest ten clones account for over 0.3% of the sample.

Results the study describes overall, beyond this receptor: A further reported finding was that TCR beta sequences accurately predicted the HLA-A and HLA-B alleles for most subjects in the first cohort. An earlier analysis of approximately 530 of the donors showed that most TCR beta V segments appeared in productive rearrangements either about 90% or about 30% of the time, which broadly matched IMGT annotations. Roughly uniform sequencing depth across donors was assumed in presence/absence analyses, although this assumption may not hold. A later genetic analysis reported fewer N-insertions in productive TCRs among donors in an Asian-associated ancestry cluster than the approximately 700-donor mean. In a later analysis, around 15,000 TCR beta sequences were associated with specific HLA alleles at a false discovery rate of 0.05. In this cohort, only TCR beta chains were sequenced, and detectable features were limited by the absence of alpha or paired-chain data. In a later genetic analysis, a missense DCLRE1C variant was associated with V-gene and J-gene trimming of TCR beta chains, and the association was replicated in an independent cohort. Most TCR sequences were seen in very few donors, while some public TCRs were found in many individuals. According to the authors, the approach could potentially be generalized to other disease states and immunological phenotypes. Most CMV-associated TCR beta chains appeared to be HLA-restricted in a later analysis, and the HLA associations seemed to be driven largely by CMV exposure. The earlier analysis of some 540 of the donors excluded some 16 rarely observed V segments, including chromosome 9 orphons, because counts were too low. Immune exposure information for the cohort was limited to CMV serostatus. Three of the identified cytomegalovirus-associated TCR beta chains were confirmed in vitro to be specific for cytomegalovirus antigens. According to a later analysis, TCR association rates differed among HLA loci, with DRB1 alleles showing the most associated TCRs and HLA-C alleles showing the fewest. When HLA alleles, especially DR and DQ, strongly co-occurred, attributing TCR associations to individual alleles was difficult. In a later analysis, HLA-associated TCR beta chains were found to be more clonally expanded and to have lower generation probabilities than equally common non-associated chains. The classifier was reported to diagnose cytomegalovirus status with high specificity and sensitivity in both the original and validation cohorts. The sequencing pipeline was judged likely to have produced a cluster of highly shared sequence variants as a technical artifact. Because some donors lacked HLA typing at each locus, the association tests relied only on the typed subset. In the study, 164 TCR beta chains were listed as associated with cytomegalovirus. Correlated functional status among segregating V segments might be attributable to linkage disequilibrium, but an unknown experimental factor could not be ruled out. In a later analysis, several top co-occurrence clusters were reported to appear linked to parvovirus B19, influenza, CMV and Epstein-Barr virus. Because the 87-base-pair reads could not distinguish some IMGT-functional V segments, including TRBV6-2 and TRBV6-3, those segments were excluded.

This clonotype was sampled from a girl aged 2 to 9 in good health and CMV-seronegative. Sequencing was done on a sample of PBMCs. In this chain, TRBV30 is recombined with TRBJ1-2, with no D gene named confidently. The CDR3 reads CAWRGLSYGYTF. The nucleotides are TGTGCCTGGAGGGGCCTCTCCTATGGCTACACCTTC.